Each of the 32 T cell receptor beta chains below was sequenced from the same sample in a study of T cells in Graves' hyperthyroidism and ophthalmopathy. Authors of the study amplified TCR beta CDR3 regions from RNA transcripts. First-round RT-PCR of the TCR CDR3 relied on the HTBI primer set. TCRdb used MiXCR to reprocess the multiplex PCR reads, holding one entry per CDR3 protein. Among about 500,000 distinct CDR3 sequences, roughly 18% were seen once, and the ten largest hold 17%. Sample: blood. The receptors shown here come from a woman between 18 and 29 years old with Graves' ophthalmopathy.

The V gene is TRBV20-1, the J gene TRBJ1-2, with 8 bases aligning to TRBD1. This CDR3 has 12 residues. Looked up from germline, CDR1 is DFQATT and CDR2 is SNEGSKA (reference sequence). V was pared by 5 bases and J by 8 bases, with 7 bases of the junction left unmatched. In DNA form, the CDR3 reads TGCAGTGCTGGACAGGGTTTAGAGGGCTACACCTTC. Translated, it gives CSAGQGLEGYTF.

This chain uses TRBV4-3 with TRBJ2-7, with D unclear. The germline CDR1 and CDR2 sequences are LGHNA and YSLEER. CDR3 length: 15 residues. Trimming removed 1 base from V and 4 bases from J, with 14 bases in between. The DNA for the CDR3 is TGCGCCAGCAGCCAAGCCTCTTTAGCTGGATACGAGCAGTACTTC. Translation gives CASSQASLAGYEQYF.

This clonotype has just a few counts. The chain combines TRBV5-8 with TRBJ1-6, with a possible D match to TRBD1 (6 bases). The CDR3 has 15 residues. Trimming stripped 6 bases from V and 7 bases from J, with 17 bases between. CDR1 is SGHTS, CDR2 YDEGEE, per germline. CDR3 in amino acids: CASNVGGHRNSPLHF. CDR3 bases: TGTGCCAGCAACGTCGGGGGACACCGCAATTCACCCCTCCACTTT.

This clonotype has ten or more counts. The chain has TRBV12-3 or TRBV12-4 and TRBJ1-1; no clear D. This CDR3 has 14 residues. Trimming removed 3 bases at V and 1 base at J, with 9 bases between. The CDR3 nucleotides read TGTGCCAGCAGTTTTGGGGAGAAGAACACTGAAGCTTTCTTT. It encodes CASSFGEKNTEAFF.

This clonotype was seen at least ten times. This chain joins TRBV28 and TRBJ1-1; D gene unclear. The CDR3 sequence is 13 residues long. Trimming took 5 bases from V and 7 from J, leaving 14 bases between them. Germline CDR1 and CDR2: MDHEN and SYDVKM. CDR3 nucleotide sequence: TGTGCCAGCAGTCCTCCCGAGAACCTTGAAGCTTTCTTT. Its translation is CASSPPENLEAFF.

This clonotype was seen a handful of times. The CDR3, as DNA: TGTGCCAGCAGCTTGATCACCGAGCAGTTCTTC. It yields the protein CASSLITEQFF. The chain uses TRBV5-6 and TRBJ2-1; D call uncertain. Between the trimmed V and J ends, which lost 1 base and 10 bases, there was a span of 6 bases. CDR3 length equals 11 residues. Germline-derived CDR1 and CDR2 are SGHDT and YYEEEE.

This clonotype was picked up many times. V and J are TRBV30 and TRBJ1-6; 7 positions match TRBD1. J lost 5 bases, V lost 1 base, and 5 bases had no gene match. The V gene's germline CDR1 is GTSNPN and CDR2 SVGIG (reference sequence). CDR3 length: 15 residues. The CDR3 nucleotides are TGTGCCTGGAGTGACCAGGGACAGAATAATTCACCCCTCCACTTT. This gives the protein CAWSDQGQNNSPLHF.

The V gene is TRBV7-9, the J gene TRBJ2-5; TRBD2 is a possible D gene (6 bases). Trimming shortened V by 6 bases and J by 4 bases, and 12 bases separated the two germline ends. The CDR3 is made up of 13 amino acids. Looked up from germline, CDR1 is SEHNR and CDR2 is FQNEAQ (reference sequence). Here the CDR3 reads CASRSRAGETQYF. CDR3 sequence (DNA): TGTGCCAGCAGAAGTAGAGCGGGAGAGACCCAGTACTTC.

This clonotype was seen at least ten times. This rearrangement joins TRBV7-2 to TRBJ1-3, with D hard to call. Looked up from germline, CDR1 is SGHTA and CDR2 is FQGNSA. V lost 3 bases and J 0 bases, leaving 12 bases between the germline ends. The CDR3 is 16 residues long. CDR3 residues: CASSFAGRTSGNTIYF. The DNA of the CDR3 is TGTGCCAGCAGCTTCGCGGGGAGAACCTCTGGAAACACCATATATTTT. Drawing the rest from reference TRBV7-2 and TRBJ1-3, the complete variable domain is GAGVSQSPSNKVTEKGKDVELRCDPISGHTALYWYRQSLGQGLEFLIYFQGNSAPDKSGLPSDRFSAERTGGSVSTLTIQRTQQEDSAVYLCASSFAGRTSGNTIYFGEGSWLTVV.

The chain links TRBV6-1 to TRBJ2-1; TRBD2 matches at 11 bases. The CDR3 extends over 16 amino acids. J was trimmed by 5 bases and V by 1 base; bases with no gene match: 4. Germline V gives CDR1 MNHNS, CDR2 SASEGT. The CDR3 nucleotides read TGTGCCAGCAGTGAAGAAGTAGCGGGGGGGGACAATGAGCAGTTCTTC. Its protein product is CASSEEVAGGDNEQFF.

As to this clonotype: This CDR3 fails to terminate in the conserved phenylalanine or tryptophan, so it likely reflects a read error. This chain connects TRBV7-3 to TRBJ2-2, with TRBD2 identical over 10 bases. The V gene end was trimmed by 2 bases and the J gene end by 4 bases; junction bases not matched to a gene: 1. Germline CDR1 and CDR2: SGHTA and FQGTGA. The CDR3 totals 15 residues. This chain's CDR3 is CASSLVAGGTGELFL. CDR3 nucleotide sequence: TGTGCCAGCAGCTTAGTAGCGGGGGGCACCGGGGAGCTGTTTCTT.

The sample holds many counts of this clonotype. For the CDR3, the DNA is TGTGCCAGCAGTTACAGGGTTCGTCAGCCCCAGCATTTT. Amino acids: CASSYRVRQPQHF. V gene TRBV6-6 combines with J gene TRBJ1-5, with unresolved D. Trimming shortened V by 2 bases and J by 6 bases, and 8 bases separated the two germline ends. Per germline, CDR1 MNHNY and CDR2 SVGAGI (reference sequence). The CDR3 contains 13 residues.

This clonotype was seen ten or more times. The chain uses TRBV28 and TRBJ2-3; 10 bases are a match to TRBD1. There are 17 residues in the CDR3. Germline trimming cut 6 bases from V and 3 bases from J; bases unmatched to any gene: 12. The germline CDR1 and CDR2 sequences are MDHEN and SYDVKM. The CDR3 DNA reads TGTGCCAGCAGCCGAATATGGACAGGGGGTCGTACAGATACGCAGTATTTT. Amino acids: CASSRIWTGGRTDTQYF.

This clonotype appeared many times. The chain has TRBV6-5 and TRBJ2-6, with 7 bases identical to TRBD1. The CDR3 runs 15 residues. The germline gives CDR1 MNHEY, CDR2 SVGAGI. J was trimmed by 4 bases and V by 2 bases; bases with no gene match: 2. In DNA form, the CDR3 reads TGTGCCAGCAGTTACGAGGGGGCAGGGGCCAACGTCCTGACTTTC. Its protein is CASSYEGAGANVLTF.

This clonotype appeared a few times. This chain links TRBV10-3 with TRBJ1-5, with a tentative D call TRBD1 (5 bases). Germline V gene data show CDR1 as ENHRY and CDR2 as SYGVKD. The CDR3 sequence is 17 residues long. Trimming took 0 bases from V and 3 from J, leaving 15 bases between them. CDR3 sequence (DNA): TGTGCCATCAGTGAGTCGACCCTCCTGGGACCCAATCAGCCCCAGCATTTT. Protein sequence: CAISESTLLGPNQPQHF.

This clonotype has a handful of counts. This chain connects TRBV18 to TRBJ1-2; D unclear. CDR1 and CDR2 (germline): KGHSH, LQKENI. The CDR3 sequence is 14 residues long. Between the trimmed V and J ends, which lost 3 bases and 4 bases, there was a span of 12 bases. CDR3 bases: TGTGCCAGCTCACCGGATGTGACCCTCTATGGCTACACCTTC. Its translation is CASSPDVTLYGYTF.

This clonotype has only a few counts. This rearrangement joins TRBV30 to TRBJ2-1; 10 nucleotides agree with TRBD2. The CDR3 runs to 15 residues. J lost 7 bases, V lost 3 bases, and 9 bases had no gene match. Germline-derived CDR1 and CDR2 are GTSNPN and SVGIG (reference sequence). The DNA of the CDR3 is TGTGCCTGGAGCAGCGGGGGGGCCACGTTGAATGAGCAGTTCTTC. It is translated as CAWSSGGATLNEQFF.

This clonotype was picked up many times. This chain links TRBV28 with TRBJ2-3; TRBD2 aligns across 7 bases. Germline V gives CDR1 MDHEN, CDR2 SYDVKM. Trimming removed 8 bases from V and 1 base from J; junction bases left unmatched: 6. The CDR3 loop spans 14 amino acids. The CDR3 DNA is TGTGCCAGCCGGGCTAGCGGTCGCACAGATACGCAGTATTTT. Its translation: CASRASGRTDTQYF.

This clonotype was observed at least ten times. CDR3 loop: CASSLPDGYEQYF. The CDR3 coding sequence is TGTGCCAGCTCACTGCCGGACGGCTACGAGCAGTACTTC. V is TRBV18 and J is TRBJ2-7; no clear D. Germline V lookup: CDR1 KGHSH, CDR2 LQKENI. V shed 4 bases and J shed 3 bases, with 10 bases lying between them. This CDR3 region has 13 residues.

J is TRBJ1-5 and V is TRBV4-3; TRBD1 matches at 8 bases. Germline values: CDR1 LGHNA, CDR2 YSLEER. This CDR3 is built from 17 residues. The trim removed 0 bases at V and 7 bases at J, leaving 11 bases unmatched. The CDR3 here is CASSQDTRGRIWQPQHF. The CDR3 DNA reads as TGCGCCAGCAGCCAAGATACCAGGGGGCGCATATGGCAGCCCCAGCATTTT.

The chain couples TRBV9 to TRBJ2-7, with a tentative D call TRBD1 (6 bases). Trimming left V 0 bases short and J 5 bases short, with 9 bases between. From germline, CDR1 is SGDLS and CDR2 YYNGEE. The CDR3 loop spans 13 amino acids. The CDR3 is CASSVEQGNEQYF. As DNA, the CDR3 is TGTGCCAGCAGCGTAGAACAGGGTAACGAGCAGTACTTC.

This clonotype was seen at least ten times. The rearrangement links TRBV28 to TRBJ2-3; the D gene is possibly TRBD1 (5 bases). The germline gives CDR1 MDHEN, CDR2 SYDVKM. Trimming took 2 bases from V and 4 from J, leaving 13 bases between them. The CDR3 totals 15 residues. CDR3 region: CASSLIKGFPDTQYF. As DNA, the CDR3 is TGTGCCAGCAGTTTAATCAAGGGGTTCCCAGATACGCAGTATTTT.

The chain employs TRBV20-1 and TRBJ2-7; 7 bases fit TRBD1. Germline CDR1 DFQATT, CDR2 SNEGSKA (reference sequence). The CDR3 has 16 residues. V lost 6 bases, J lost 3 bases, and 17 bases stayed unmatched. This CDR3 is CSAQGVAQGGRYEQYF. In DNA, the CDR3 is TGCAGTGCCCAGGGGGTGGCACAAGGGGGACGCTACGAGCAGTACTTC.

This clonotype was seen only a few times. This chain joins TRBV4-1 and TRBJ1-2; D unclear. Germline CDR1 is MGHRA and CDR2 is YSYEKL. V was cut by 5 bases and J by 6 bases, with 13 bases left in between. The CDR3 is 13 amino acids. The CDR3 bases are TGCGCCAGCAGCAATATACGGCGGGATGGCTACACCTTC. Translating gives CASSNIRRDGYTF.

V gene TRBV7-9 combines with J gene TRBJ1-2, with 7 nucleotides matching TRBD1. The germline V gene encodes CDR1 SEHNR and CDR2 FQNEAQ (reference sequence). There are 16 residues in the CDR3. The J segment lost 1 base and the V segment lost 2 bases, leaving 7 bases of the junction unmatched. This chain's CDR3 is CASSLTGAPLNYGYTF. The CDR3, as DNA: TGTGCCAGCAGCTTAACAGGGGCCCCTCTTAACTATGGCTACACCTTC.

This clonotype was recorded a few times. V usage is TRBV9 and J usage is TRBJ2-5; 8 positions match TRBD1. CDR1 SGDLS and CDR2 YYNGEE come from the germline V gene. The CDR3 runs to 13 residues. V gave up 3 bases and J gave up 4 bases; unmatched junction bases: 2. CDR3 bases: TGTGCCAGCAGCGCAGGGGGCGCAGAGACCCAGTACTTC. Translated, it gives CASSAGGAETQYF. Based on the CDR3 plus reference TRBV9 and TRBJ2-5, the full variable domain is DSGVTQTPKHLITATGQRVTLRCSPRSGDLSVYWYQQSLDQGLQFLIQYYNGEERAKGNILERFSAQQFPDLHSELNLSSLELGDSALYFCASSAGGAETQYFGPGTRLLVL.

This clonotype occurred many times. As DNA, the CDR3 is TGTGCCAGCAGGGACGGGAGCAGTGGCTACACCTTC. It is translated as CASRDGSSGYTF. The V and J genes are TRBV6-1 and TRBJ1-2; D is unclear. The CDR3 extends over 12 amino acids. V dropped 6 bases and J dropped 7 bases, with 12 bases sitting between them. Germline loops: CDR1 MNHNS, CDR2 SASEGT.

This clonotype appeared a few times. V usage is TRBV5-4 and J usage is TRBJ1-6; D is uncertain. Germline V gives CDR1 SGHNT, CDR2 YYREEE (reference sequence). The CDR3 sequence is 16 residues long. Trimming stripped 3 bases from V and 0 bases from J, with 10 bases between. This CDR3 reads CASSYDMSSYNSPLHF. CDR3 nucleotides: TGTGCCAGCAGCTACGACATGAGCTCCTATAATTCACCCCTCCACTTT.

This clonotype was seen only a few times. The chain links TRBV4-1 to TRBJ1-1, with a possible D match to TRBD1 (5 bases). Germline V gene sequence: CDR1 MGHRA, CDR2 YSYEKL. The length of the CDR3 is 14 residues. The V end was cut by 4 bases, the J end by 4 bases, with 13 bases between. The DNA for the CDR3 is TGCGCCAGCAGCCGAAAAGGGGAGCGCACTGAAGCTTTCTTT. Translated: CASSRKGERTEAFF.

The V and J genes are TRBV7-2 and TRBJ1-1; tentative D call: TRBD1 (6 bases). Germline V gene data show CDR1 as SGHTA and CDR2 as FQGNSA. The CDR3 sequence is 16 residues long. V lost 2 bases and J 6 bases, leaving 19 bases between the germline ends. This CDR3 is CASSLMPAGAVSEAFF. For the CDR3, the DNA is TGTGCCAGCAGCTTAATGCCGGCAGGGGCCGTTTCTGAAGCTTTCTTT. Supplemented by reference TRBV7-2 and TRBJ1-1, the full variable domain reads GAGVSQSPSNKVTEKGKDVELRCDPISGHTALYWYRQSLGQGLEFLIYFQGNSAPDKSGLPSDRFSAERTGGSVSTLTIQRTQQEDSAVYLCASSLMPAGAVSEAFFGQGTRLTVV.

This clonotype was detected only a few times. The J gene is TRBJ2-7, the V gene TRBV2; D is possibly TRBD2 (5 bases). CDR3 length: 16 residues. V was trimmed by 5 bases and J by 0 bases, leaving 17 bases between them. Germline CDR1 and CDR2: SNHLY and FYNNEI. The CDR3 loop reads CASSSPGEVGSYEQYF. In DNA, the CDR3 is TGTGCCAGCAGTTCTCCCGGGGAAGTTGGCTCCTACGAGCAGTACTTC.

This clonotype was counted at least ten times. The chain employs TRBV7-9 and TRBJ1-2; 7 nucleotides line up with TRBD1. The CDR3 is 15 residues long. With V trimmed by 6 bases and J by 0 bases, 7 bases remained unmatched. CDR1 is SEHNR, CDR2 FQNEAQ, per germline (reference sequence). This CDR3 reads CASRPMGQPNYGYTF. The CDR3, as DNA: TGTGCCAGCAGGCCTATGGGACAGCCTAACTATGGCTACACCTTC.